One and the same sample provided the 19 T cell receptor beta chains below, sequenced in a study of blood T cell repertoires in COVID-19. Some clones are missing from TCRdb's copy, which holds only in-frame ones; the method was immunoSEQ multiplex PCR. This table holds 200,000 to 250,000 clones, 85% to 90% found once. Input material: PBMCs or T cells enriched from blood (not recorded which). The receptors derive from a woman between 18 and 29 years old in a cohort exposed to, infected with or recovered from COVID-19 (not recorded which).

The rearrangement joins TRBV9 to TRBJ2-1; possible D gene TRBD2, 6 bases. The V gene lost 3 bases and the J gene lost 4 bases, with 17 bases spanning the gap. The CDR3 runs to 16 residues. The germline V gene encodes CDR1 SGDLS and CDR2 YYNGEE. CDR3 amino acids: CASSGGIAAEYNEQFF. For the CDR3, the DNA is TGTGCCAGCAGCGGGGGTATAGCGGCGGAGTACAATGAGCAGTTCTTC.

The CDR3 DNA is TGTGCCAGCGAGAGCGGGGGCTACACCTTC. Its translation: CASESGGYTF. The chain links TRBV6-5 to TRBJ1-2, with D unresolved. The CDR3 extends over 10 amino acids. The V gene lost 8 bases and the J gene lost 8 bases, with 9 bases spanning the gap. Germline loops: CDR1 MNHEY, CDR2 SVGAGI.

V usage is TRBV9 and J usage is TRBJ1-3; D might be TRBD1 (6 bases). V lost 3 bases and J lost 4, with 11 bases in between. This CDR3 has 14 residues. Germline V lookup: CDR1 SGDLS, CDR2 YYNGEE. CDR3 DNA sequence: TGTGCCAGCAGCGACTGGGGGCAAGGAAACACCATATATTTT. Protein product: CASSDWGQGNTIYF.

The chain uses TRBV25-1 and TRBJ2-2, with TRBD2 as a possible D gene (5 bases). This CDR3 has 13 amino acids. CDR1 MGHDK and CDR2 SYGVNS come from the germline V gene. This CDR3 reads CGIADSNTGELFF. The CDR3, as DNA: TGTGGCATTGCGGACTCTAACACCGGGGAGCTGTTTTTT.

The chain employs TRBV19 and TRBJ2-3; 9 nucleotides line up with TRBD2. The CDR3 is 17 residues long. Trimming at V came to 4 bases and at J to 0 bases, leaving 8 bases not matched to a gene. From germline, CDR1 is LNHDA and CDR2 SQIVND (reference sequence). The CDR3 reads CASSTDTSGFSTDTQYF. Here the CDR3 DNA reads TGTGCCAGTAGTACGGATACTAGCGGGTTTAGCACAGATACGCAGTATTTT.

In the case of this clone: Other DNA sequences in the same sample also yield this CDR3. The CDR3 sequence: CASSPTSGGYNEQFF. The CDR3 DNA sequence: TGTGCCAGCTCGCCGACTAGCGGGGGGTACAATGAGCAGTTCTTC. The rearrangement links TRBV18 to TRBJ2-1, with 13 bases fitting TRBD2. The CDR3 totals 15 residues. V shed 6 bases, J shed 4 bases, and the junction held 3 bases outside the gene matches. In germline, CDR1 is KGHSH, CDR2 LQKENI.

The chain carries TRBV2 and TRBJ2-1; 14 nucleotides align to TRBD2. After removal of 5 bases from V and 6 bases from J, the junction contained 3 bases not matched to a gene. This CDR3 comprises 15 residues. Germline loops: CDR1 SNHLY, CDR2 FYNNEI. The CDR3 loop is CASSWTSGRTNEQFF. In DNA form, the CDR3 reads TGTGCCAGCAGTTGGACTAGCGGGAGGACCAATGAGCAGTTCTTC.

The chain joins TRBV27 to TRBJ1-1, with 8 nucleotides matching TRBD1. The CDR3 contains 13 residues. Losses at the gene ends were 2 bases for V and 4 bases for J; bases not matched to a gene: 0. From germline, CDR1 is MNHEY and CDR2 SMNVEV (reference sequence). The CDR3 loop is CASSLTGGTEAFF. The CDR3 DNA sequence: TGTGCCAGCAGTTTAACAGGGGGCACTGAAGCTTTCTTT.

This chain links TRBV13 with TRBJ1-1, with unresolved D. V lost 0 bases and J 1 base, leaving 6 bases between the germline ends. Germline CDR1 is PRHDT and CDR2 is FYEKMQ (reference sequence). The CDR3 is made up of 14 amino acids. The CDR3 sequence: CASSLGGGNTEAFF. CDR3 nucleotides: TGTGCCAGCAGCTTAGGAGGAGGGAACACTGAAGCTTTCTTT.

The rearrangement links TRBV30 to TRBJ2-5, with 11 nucleotides matching TRBD2. The CDR3 sequence is 17 residues long. Trimming removed 2 bases from V and 4 bases from J; junction bases left unmatched: 12. Germline lookup yields CDR1 GTSNPN and CDR2 SVGIG (reference sequence). CDR3 in amino acids: CAWSMGLAGGNGETQYF. CDR3 sequence (DNA): TGTGCCTGGAGTATGGGGTTAGCGGGAGGGAACGGAGAGACCCAGTACTTC.

The chain employs TRBV4-1 and TRBJ2-3, with 8 bases fitting TRBD2. The CDR3 has 16 amino acids. The germline V gene has CDR1 MGHRA and CDR2 YSYEKL. J lost 2 bases, V lost 0 bases, and 4 bases had no gene match. DNA of the CDR3: TGCGCCAGCAGCCAAGAAACTAGCGGTCTCACAGATACGCAGTATTTT. Translation gives CASSQETSGLTDTQYF.

The genes are TRBV24-1 and TRBJ2-4; TRBD1 agrees at 7 bases. The CDR3 length is 16 residues. Germline values: CDR1 KGHDR, CDR2 SFDVKD. The V and J ends lost 2 bases and 3 bases, in that order; junction bases with no gene match: 6. The CDR3 coding sequence is TGTGCCACCAGTGATTCAAGGGGGCAGGACAAAAACATTCAGTACTTC. Residues: CATSDSRGQDKNIQYF.

V gene TRBV12-3 or TRBV12-4 combines with J gene TRBJ1-6; TRBD1 agrees at 10 bases. V gave up 4 bases and J gave up 9 bases; unmatched junction bases: 0. CDR3 size: 13 residues. The CDR3 DNA follows: TGTGCCAGCAGTTGGACAGGGGGTTCACCCCTCCACTTT. Translated, it gives CASSWTGGSPLHF.

The rearrangement uses TRBV7-3 and TRBJ2-2; 10 bases align to TRBD1. Germline assignment: CDR1 SGHTA and CDR2 FQGTGA. With 5 bases clipped from V and 10 bases from J, the junction kept 13 bases outside the gene matches. The CDR3 consists of 16 residues. For the CDR3, the DNA is TGTGCCAGCAGCACCTTCCCGGGACAGGGGTCGCAGGAGCTGTTTTTT. Its protein product is CASSTFPGQGSQELFF.

This chain joins TRBV24-1 and TRBJ2-1; D is undetermined. CDR1 KGHDR and CDR2 SFDVKD come from the germline V gene. CDR3 length: 14 residues. Trimming took 3 bases from V and 5 from J, leaving 10 bases between them. The CDR3 loop is CATSDTDNNNEQFF. CDR3 nucleotide sequence: TGTGCCACCAGTGATACCGACAATAACAATGAGCAGTTCTTC.

V usage is TRBV18 and J usage is TRBJ2-1; D gene ambiguous. Germline loops: CDR1 KGHSH, CDR2 LQKENI. Trimming shortened V by 1 base and J by 10 bases, and 5 bases separated the two germline ends. CDR3 length equals 11 residues. CDR3 sequence (DNA): TGTGCCAGCTCACCACTGGCAGAGCAGTTCTTC. Its translation is CASSPLAEQFF.

The chain couples TRBV4-2 to TRBJ2-2; 8 nucleotides align to TRBD2. Germline V gives CDR1 LGHNA, CDR2 YNFKEQ. The CDR3 consists of 18 residues. Trimming cost V 4 bases and J 5 bases; bases outside gene matches: 15. This CDR3 reads CASSPPGRGGRGTGELFF. The DNA for the CDR3 is TGTGCCAGCAGCCCCCCCGGACGGGGGGGCCGCGGGACCGGGGAGCTGTTTTTT.

This sequence joins TRBV7-8 and TRBJ2-3, with D possibly TRBD2 on 5 matching bases. The V gene's germline CDR1 is SGHVS and CDR2 FQNEAQ. This CDR3 is built from 16 residues. The V end was cut by 2 bases, the J end by 6 bases, with 18 bases between. Here the CDR3 reads CASSLSGSGAWDTQYF. The CDR3 DNA sequence: TGTGCCAGCAGCTTATCGGGAAGCGGTGCGTGGGATACGCAGTATTTT. The full variable domain, its missing parts supplied by reference TRBV7-8 and TRBJ2-3, is GAGVSQSPRYKVAKRGQDVALRCDPISGHVSLFWYQQALGQGPEFLTYFQNEAQLDKSGLPSDRFFAERPEGSVSTLKIQRTQQEDSAVYLCASSLSGSGAWDTQYFGPGTRLTVL.

This chain uses TRBV15 with TRBJ2-7, with D possibly matching TRBD2 (6 bases). The V gene lost 5 bases and the J gene lost 3 bases, with 11 bases spanning the gap. The V gene's germline CDR1 is LNHNV and CDR2 YYDKDF (reference sequence). The CDR3 runs to 13 residues. CDR3 nucleotides: TGTGCCACCAGCCGGGGACTGAACTACGAGCAGTACTTC. It specifies CATSRGLNYEQYF.